The T cell receptor beta chain described here comes from a study of shared clonotypes between healthy human individuals. Background on the study: Each donor contributed plates that comprised three CD4 naive, three CD4 memory, two CD8 naive and one CD8 memory.

As concerns this clone: Its antigen remains unknown. Other DNA sequences within the sample encode an identical CDR3.

Study observations and caveats: Naive subsets tended to show greater estimated richness than memory subsets. In this cohort, only blood was sampled, and tissue repertoires likely differ. Donors were few, which limited the genetic and exposure-history diversity represented.

Generated by immunoSEQ multiplex PCR, the TCRdb table keeps only in-frame clones and is missing some. The sample consists of some 1 million clones, under 80% of them appearing once. V shed 6 bases and J shed 1 base, with 9 bases lying between them. The germline V gene has CDR1 SNHLY and CDR2 FYNNEI. The CDR3 is made up of 13 amino acids. The chain joins TRBV2 to TRBJ1-1; D gene uncertain. Sequenced sample: memory CD4+ T cells sorted from blood. Subset given: CD45RA-negative fraction. This clonotype was obtained from a man younger than 35 in good health. CDR3 residues: CASRRDSNTEAFF. Here the CDR3 DNA reads TGTGCCAGCAGGCGTGACTCGAACACTGAAGCTTTCTTT. Filled out from reference TRBV2 and TRBJ1-1, the complete variable domain reads EPEVTQTPSHQVTQMGQEVILRCVPISNHLYFYWYRQILGQKVEFLVSFYNNEISEKSEIFDDQFSVERPDGSNFTLKIRSTKLEDSAMYFCASRRDSNTEAFFGQGTRLTVV.